This T cell receptor (beta chain) was sequenced during a study of cytomegalovirus exposure and HLA in healthy donors. The CDR3 runs 14 residues. Trimming took off 5 bases at V and 6 bases at J, with 17 bases between the two ends. CDR1 is SGHTA and CDR2 is FQGNSA in the germline V gene. Overall study findings and caveats: A later analysis found most CMV-associated TCR beta chains apparently HLA-restricted. The authors enumerated over 150 TCR beta chains as linked to cytomegalovirus.

Vbeta (60) and Jbeta (13) primers were used in the PCR. The assay was immunoSEQ multiplex PCR, and TCRdb's table has in-frame clones only and misses some. The sample has fewer than 200,000 clones; about 86% are singletons. Points on this clone: Its antigen remains unknown.

The TCR comes from a woman in her twenties or thirties in good health and CMV-seronegative. The sequenced material came from PBMCs. The V and J genes are TRBV7-2 and TRBJ2-7; D remains ambiguous. The DNA for the CDR3 is TGTGCCAGCAGCCTGCAGTATATGGTTCCCGAGCAGTACTTC. This translates into CASSLQYMVPEQYF.